Listed here are 14 T cell receptor beta chains from one sample, sequenced in a study of Ad26.COV2.S vaccination and SARS-CoV-2 variants. Assay used: immunoSEQ multiplex PCR; TCRdb lists only in-frame clones, some missing. The sample has over 400,000 clones, roughly nine tenths seen once. Treatment: over 15 received Ad26.COV2.S at low or high dose, single or two shots; about five received placebo; per-sample allocation not given. The samples were gathered on day 63 after the first injection of vaccine or placebo. Specimen: peripheral blood, collected in a trial of Ad26.COV2.S vaccine versus placebo. The receptors shown here come from a person between 18 and 59 years old who received the Ad26.COV2.S COVID-19 vaccine or a placebo.

The rearrangement links TRBV7-9 to TRBJ2-3; D not certain. Germline assignment: CDR1 SEHNR and CDR2 FQNEAQ (reference sequence). This CDR3 is built from 14 residues. The ends were cut back, 3 bases at V and 0 bases at J, with 7 bases in the middle. CDR3: CASSFSTSTDTQYF. The CDR3 region has the DNA TGTGCCAGCAGCTTCTCGACTAGCACAGATACGCAGTATTTT.

The chain couples TRBV11-2 to TRBJ2-7; D is tentatively TRBD1 or TRBD2 (6 bases each). The V gene lost 0 bases and the J gene lost 1 base, with 19 bases spanning the gap. Germline values: CDR1 SGHAT, CDR2 FQNNGV. The CDR3 totals 18 residues. The CDR3 bases are TGTGCCAGCAGCTTAGATTGGGGGGCGGGGTTGAGGTCCTACGAGCAGTACGTC. This translates into CASSLDWGAGLRSYEQYV.

This clone was detected only once. The V gene is TRBV11-2, the J gene TRBJ1-1; maybe TRBD1 (5 bases). Germline-derived CDR1 and CDR2 are SGHAT and FQNNGV. The CDR3 covers 15 residues. Trimming shortened V by 5 bases and J by 3 bases, and 16 bases separated the two germline ends. The CDR3 reads CASSLLGGSDTEAFF. The CDR3 bases are TGTGCCAGCAGCCTCCTCGGGGGGTCCGACACTGAAGCTTTCTTT.

This chain uses TRBV4-3 with TRBJ1-4, with unresolved D. CDR3 length: 16 residues. The ends were cut back, 1 base at V and 3 bases at J, with 12 bases in the middle. Germline V gene lookup returns CDR1 LGHNA and CDR2 YSLEER. The CDR3 region has the DNA TGCGCCAGCAGCCAAGTTTATCCCCGGGCTAATGAAAAACTGTTTTTT. Residues: CASSQVYPRANEKLFF.

The V call is TRBV23-1, the J call TRBJ1-5; D ambiguous. TRBV23-1 is marked as an open reading frame, function uncertain. V lost 0 bases to trimming and J lost 7 bases, with 13 bases between them. The CDR3 covers 15 residues. The CDR3 loop reads CASSQSEQFEQPQHF. CDR3 nucleotides: TGCGCCAGCAGTCAATCGGAACAGTTTGAGCAGCCCCAGCATTTT.

The chain has TRBV4-2 and TRBJ2-1; 8 bases map to TRBD2. Germline-derived CDR1 and CDR2 are LGHNA and YNFKEQ. V dropped 7 bases and J dropped 7; count of bases not matched to a gene: 12. This CDR3 contains 15 residues. The CDR3 reads CASTPQRERGNEQFF. As DNA, the CDR3 is TGTGCCAGCACCCCCCAGCGGGAGCGGGGGAATGAGCAGTTCTTC.

The chain is built from TRBV5-1 and TRBJ2-4; possibly TRBD2 for D (6 bases). This CDR3 has 13 amino acids. CDR1 and CDR2 from the germline V gene are SGHRS and YFSETQ. Trimming took 5 bases from V and 10 from J, leaving 16 bases between them. CDR3 amino acids: CASSAEGRGIQYF. The CDR3 DNA reads as TGCGCCAGCAGTGCCGAAGGTCGGGGGATTCAGTACTTC.

This chain links TRBV5-1 with TRBJ1-3; D is uncertain. Deletions cut 7 bases from V and 0 bases from J, with 14 bases between. The CDR3 consists of 15 residues. Per germline, CDR1 SGHRS and CDR2 YFSETQ. This chain's CDR3 is CASAGGEASGNTIYF. DNA of the CDR3: TGCGCCAGCGCCGGCGGGGAGGCCTCTGGAAACACCATATATTTT. Looking up the rest from reference TRBV5-1 and TRBJ1-3 gives the full variable domain: KAGVTQTPRYLIKTRGQQVTLSCSPISGHRSVSWYQQTPGQGLQFLFEYFSETQRNKGNFPGRFSGRQFSNSRSEMNVSTLELGDSALYLCASAGGEASGNTIYFGEGSWLTVV.

The chain recombines TRBV9 with TRBJ2-7, with 7 positions matching TRBD1. Germline V gene sequence: CDR1 SGDLS, CDR2 YYNGEE. This CDR3 has 14 residues. The ends lost 4 bases at V and 7 bases at J; junction bases unmatched: 11. CDR3 bases: TGTGCCAGCAGCCCCCGGACAGGATTAAGAGAGCAGTACTTC. This sequence encodes CASSPRTGLREQYF.

The V and J genes are TRBV28 and TRBJ2-2; 12 bases fit TRBD1. Germline CDR1 and CDR2: MDHEN and SYDVKM. V lost 11 bases and J lost 3; bases outside the gene matches: 4. The CDR3 extends over 14 amino acids. Written as DNA, the CDR3 is TGTGCCGAGGGGACAGGGGGCCACACCGGGGAGCTGTTTTTT. This codes for CAEGTGGHTGELFF.

This CDR3 is CASSSGGNQPQHF. For the CDR3, the DNA is TGTGCCAGCAGCTCGGGGGGCAATCAGCCCCAGCATTTT. The chain carries TRBV11-3 and TRBJ1-5, with a tentative D call TRBD1 (5 bases). The CDR3 loop spans 13 amino acids. Trimming pared 4 bases from V and 2 bases from J, leaving 6 bases between. CDR1 and CDR2 from the germline V gene are SGHNT and YENEEA.

The genes are TRBV2 and TRBJ1-6; 7 nucleotides align to TRBD1. This CDR3 has 14 residues. CDR1 and CDR2 from the germline V gene are SNHLY and FYNNEI. V lost 7 bases, J lost 10 bases, and 10 bases stayed unmatched. CDR3: CASIRDRGNSPLHF. The CDR3 DNA reads as TGTGCCAGCATCAGGGACAGAGGGAACTCACCCCTCCACTTT. Filled out from reference TRBV2 and TRBJ1-6, the complete variable domain reads EPEVTQTPSHQVTQMGQEVILRCVPISNHLYFYWYRQILGQKVEFLVSFYNNEISEKSEIFDDQFSVERPDGSNFTLKIRSTKLEDSAMYFCASIRDRGNSPLHFGNGTRLTVT.

The V and J genes are TRBV3-1 (or the pseudogene TRBV3-2) and TRBJ1-6; TRBD1 is a possible D gene (5 bases). Between the trimmed V and J ends, which lost 1 base and 9 bases, there was a span of 10 bases. This CDR3 comprises 14 residues. Germline CDR1 and CDR2: LGHDT and YNNKEL (reference sequence). CDR3 bases: TGTGCCAGCAGCCAAGGATGGGGCGGTTCACCCCTCCACTTT. Amino acid sequence: CASSQGWGGSPLHF.

The rearrangement uses TRBV5-1 and TRBJ1-2; 8 bases fit TRBD1. Germline CDR1 and CDR2: SGHRS and YFSETQ. The CDR3 is 15 amino acids. V shed 4 bases and J 5 bases; nucleotides not matched to a gene: 10. The CDR3 is CASSESTGAQYGYTF. Written as DNA, the CDR3 is TGCGCCAGCAGCGAGTCGACAGGGGCTCAATATGGCTACACCTTC.